These T cell receptor beta chains were read from a single sample in a study of blood T cell repertoires in COVID-19. Data came from immunoSEQ multiplex PCR; TCRdb stores just in-frame clones and leaves some out. Of some 350,000 clones in the sample, roughly 90% were seen once. Specimen: peripheral blood. The receptors stem from a man aged 18 to 29 with active or convalescent COVID-19. Each CDR3 is given with its conserved first and last residue. Fields, in order: V gene, J gene, CDR3 protein.

>TRBV2|TRBJ1-1
CASSVRDREGTEAFF
>TRBV7-7|TRBJ2-1
CASSFTSGRENEQFF
>TRBV7-9|TRBJ2-7
CASSRTGTRTYEQYF
>TRBV24-1|TRBJ2-3
CATSDSRGLTSTDTQYF
>TRBV7-9|TRBJ2-3
CASKQGGAPDTQYF
>TRBV19|TRBJ2-5
CASRKAQGGFQETQYF
>TRBV19|TRBJ1-2
CASSYRGRGYGYTF
>TRBV6-5|TRBJ1-2
CASSRDRVGYTF
>TRBV24-1|TRBJ2-7
CATGDRDSYEQYF
>TRBV6-5|TRBJ2-3
CASSSGQGARAQYF
>TRBV9|TRBJ1-2
CASSKDRAYGGYTF
>TRBV21-1|TRBJ1-1
CASIPGTSNTEAFF
>TRBV7-9|TRBJ2-2
CASSLGGGARSTGELFF
>TRBV28|TRBJ2-7
CASSFRGRGAYEQYF
>TRBV21-1|TRBJ2-1
CASSKARGGPYNEQFF
>TRBV18|TRBJ2-2
CASSPIAGAGTGELFF
>TRBV9|TRBJ2-2
CASSERTSGGMNTGELFF
>TRBV6-1|TRBJ1-5
CASSDGILPGNQPQHF
>TRBV9|TRBJ1-3
CASSVQGAGNTIYF
>TRBV15|TRBJ1-5
CATSRDSGTAVGNQPQHF
>TRBV3-1/TRBV3-2|TRBJ2-1
CASSLQSTSGPYNEQFF
>TRBV28|TRBJ1-5
CASSWEGLNNQPQHF
>TRBV19|TRBJ1-5
CASSVHNTNQPQHF
>TRBV4-1|TRBJ1-2
CASSQAPGDTGGYTF
>TRBV5-4|TRBJ2-7
CASSFGLAGVDEQYF
>TRBV10-2|TRBJ1-2
CASSEADVNYGYTF